These T cell receptor beta chains were read from a single sample in a study of shared clonotypes between healthy human individuals. Method: immunoSEQ multiplex PCR; TCRdb's copy keeps in-frame clones and lacks some. Of 2 million to 2.5 million clones listed, more than 80% are singletons. The material sequenced was naive CD4+ T cells from PBMCs. The source of these receptors is a man aged 18 to 29 in good health. Some clones in this sample may be carry-over from other donors' samples. The CDR3 runs from the conserved cysteine through the conserved F or W. The D gene is left open where the match is weak. Clone sizes are given selectively: once, few, many, or a class where the clone is expanded.

D gene,V gene,J gene,clone size,CDR3 protein,CDR3 DNA
NA,TRBV6-5,TRBJ1-1,NA,CASSYATTLPSQAFF,TGTGCCAGCAGTTACGCGACGACCCTGCCCTCACAGGCTTTCTTT
TRBD1,TRBV6-1,TRBJ1-5,NA,CASSVTGVYQPQHF,TGTGCCAGCAGTGTAACAGGGGTCTATCAGCCCCAGCATTTT
NA,TRBV6-4,TRBJ1-1,NA,CASNDQSGPRHICTEAFF,TGTGCCAGCAACGACCAGTCGGGGCCCCGCCATATATGCACTGAAGCTTTCTTT
TRBD1,TRBV28,TRBJ2-3,NA,CASSRRTGAGDTQYF,TGTGCCAGCAGCCGACGGACAGGGGCAGGAGATACGCAGTATTTT
NA,TRBV5-1,TRBJ1-1,once,CASSSQIHIGETEAFF,TGCGCCAGCAGCTCCCAAATCCACATAGGGGAGACTGAAGCTTTCTTT
NA,TRBV7-9,TRBJ2-2,NA,CASSLNAPGELFF,TGTGCCAGCAGCTTAAATGCCCCCGGGGAGCTGTTTTTT
TRBD1,TRBV28,TRBJ2-7,NA,CASSAGTVSSYEQYF,TGTGCCAGCAGTGCCGGGACAGTGAGCTCCTACGAGCAGTACTTC
NA,TRBV6-1,TRBJ1-5,NA,CASSEGRHSAGSIEHF,TGTGCCAGCAGTGAAGGCAGACATTCGGCGGGGTCTATAGAACATTTT
TRBD1,TRBV4-1,TRBJ1-5,few,CASSQDDRGPWQPQHF,TGCGCCAGCAGCCAAGATGACAGGGGGCCATGGCAGCCCCAGCATTTT
NA,TRBV28,TRBJ1-3,NA,CASSFQGRGNTIYF,TGTGCCAGCAGTTTTCAGGGCAGGGGAAACACCATATATTTT
NA,TRBV9,TRBJ2-5,NA,CASSPRAGRETQYF,TGTGCCAGCAGCCCGAGGGCAGGACGAGAGACCCAGTACTTC
TRBD1,TRBV28,TRBJ1-1,NA,CASRPGQGDTEAFF,TGTGCCAGCAGACCGGGACAGGGTGACACTGAAGCTTTCTTT
NA,TRBV5-1,TRBJ2-5,NA,CASSDNQGGETQYF,TGCGCCAGCAGCGATAACCAGGGAGGAGAGACCCAGTACTTC
TRBD1,TRBV29-1,TRBJ2-3,once,CSVGDRGTTDTQYF,TGCAGCGTTGGTGACAGGGGGACCACAGATACGCAGTATTTT
TRBD1,TRBV28,TRBJ1-5,NA,CASTLDREVGQPQHF,TGTGCCAGCACCTTAGACAGGGAGGTGGGTCAGCCCCAGCATTTT
TRBD2,TRBV19,TRBJ2-7,once,CASSRGPLAGLYEQYF,TGTGCCAGTAGCCGAGGCCCACTAGCGGGACTCTACGAGCAGTACTTC
NA,TRBV7-5,TRBJ1-2,NA,CVRSRCGVLRGYTF,TGTGTCAGAAGCCGCTGCGGGGTTCTGCGTGGCTACACCTTC
NA,TRBV6-5,TRBJ2-2,NA,CASRRSNTGELFF,TGTGCCAGCAGACGGTCGAACACCGGGGAGCTGTTTTTT
NA,TRBV4-3,TRBJ2-2,NA,CASSRNPIGGGTGELFF,TGCGCCAGCAGCCGAAACCCTATCGGGGGTGGGACCGGGGAGCTGTTTTTT
NA,TRBV7-2,TRBJ2-7,NA,CASSLDWGTYEQYF,TGTGCCAGCAGCTTAGACTGGGGAACCTACGAGCAGTACTTC
NA,TRBV4-1,TRBJ1-4,NA,CASSEFTAGTNEKLFF,TGCGCCAGCAGCGAATTTACGGCAGGAACTAATGAAAAACTGTTTTTT
TRBD2,TRBV5-1,TRBJ2-3,NA,CASSPGLPSTDTQYF,TGCGCCAGCAGCCCGGGACTACCCAGCACAGATACGCAGTATTTT
NA,TRBV5-1,TRBJ2-2,NA,CASSLGYRTADSGELFF,TGCGCCAGCAGCTTGGGTTACAGGACGGCAGATTCCGGGGAGCTGTTTTTT
TRBD2,TRBV7-9,TRBJ2-3,NA,CASSLIAGGRDTQYF,TGTGCCAGCAGCTTGATAGCGGGAGGGCGTGATACGCAGTATTTT
TRBD1,TRBV18,TRBJ1-2,NA,CASSPRTGPNYGYTF,TGTGCCAGCTCACCCCGGACAGGGCCGAACTATGGCTACACCTTC
NA,TRBV14,TRBJ2-7,NA,CASSQGAALYEQYF,TGTGCCAGCAGCCAAGGAGCGGCCCTATACGAGCAGTACTTC
NA,TRBV18,TRBJ2-5,NA,CASSPGTSQETQYF,TGTGCCAGCTCGCCCGGGACAAGCCAAGAGACCCAGTACTTC
TRBD2,TRBV7-9,TRBJ2-3,NA,CASSLWGAGGTDTQYF,TGTGCCAGCAGCTTATGGGGAGCGGGAGGCACAGATACGCAGTATTTT
NA,TRBV7-2,TRBJ2-7,NA,CASSLEDGTYEQYF,TGTGCCAGCAGCTTAGAGGACGGAACCTACGAGCAGTACTTC
NA,TRBV5-5,TRBJ1-5,NA,CASSLHRRNSNQPQHF,TGTGCCAGCAGCTTGCACAGAAGAAATAGCAATCAGCCCCAGCATTTT
NA,TRBV18,TRBJ1-1,NA,CASSLGGRENTEAFF,TGTGCCAGCTCACTTGGGGGCCGCGAAAACACTGAAGCTTTCTTT
NA,TRBV2,TRBJ2-7,NA,CASSERSYGHYEQYF,TGTGCCAGCAGTGAAAGGAGCTATGGCCACTACGAGCAGTACTTC
TRBD2,TRBV11-2,TRBJ2-7,NA,CASSPGLARNEQYF,TGTGCCAGCAGCCCGGGACTAGCGCGAAACGAGCAGTACTTC
NA,TRBV14,TRBJ2-1,NA,CASSPSPREQFF,TGTGCCAGCAGCCCGAGCCCTCGGGAGCAGTTCTTC
NA,TRBV2,TRBJ2-7,NA,CASSGSAAYEQYF,TGTGCCAGCAGTGGTAGCGCCGCCTACGAGCAGTACTTC
TRBD1,TRBV5-4,TRBJ2-5,NA,CASSSQGDQETQYF,TGTGCCAGCAGTTCACAGGGGGACCAAGAGACCCAGTACTTC
TRBD1,TRBV9,TRBJ2-3,NA,CASSGRDRLTDTQYF,TGTGCCAGCAGCGGTAGGGACAGGCTCACAGATACGCAGTATTTT
NA,TRBV28,TRBJ2-1,NA,CASSLDGDEQFF,TGTGCCAGCAGCCTAGACGGCGATGAGCAGTTCTTC
NA,TRBV19,TRBJ2-1,NA,CASSIDNWAGWNEQFF,TGTGCCAGTAGTATAGATAATTGGGCAGGTTGGAATGAGCAGTTCTTC
NA,TRBV28,TRBJ2-3,NA,CASRLDRPRDTQYF,TGTGCCAGCAGGTTAGACAGGCCCAGGGATACGCAGTATTTT
NA,TRBV10-2,TRBJ1-1,few,CATGRANTEAFF,TGCGCCACGGGACGGGCGAACACTGAAGCTTTCTTT
NA,TRBV18,TRBJ1-1,once,CASSPPRRASTEAFF,TGTGCCAGCTCACCACCTCGCAGGGCGAGCACTGAAGCTTTCTTT
NA,TRBV9,TRBJ2-7,NA,CASSAEGLPSNEQYF,TGTGCCAGCAGCGCCGAGGGACTCCCATCAAACGAGCAGTACTTC
TRBD1,TRBV28,TRBJ1-1,NA,CASGFLDRDTEAFF,TGTGCCAGCGGATTTCTGGACAGGGACACTGAAGCTTTCTTT
TRBD1,TRBV28,TRBJ2-6,NA,CASSQGQGSGANVLTF,TGTGCCAGCAGCCAAGGACAGGGGTCTGGGGCCAACGTCCTGACTTTC